This TCR beta chain was profiled in a study of healthy donors' naive CD4 and CD8 T cells. Turning to the study itself: Donors, half of them female, were 20-25, 40-50 or 60-70 years old.

This clonotype came up a few times. Starting from about 0.45 ug of total RNA, TCR libraries were made with linear amplification. TCRdb re-derived calls from the reads in MiXCR, one entry per CDR3 protein. The table records some 190,000 distinct CDR3 sequences, about 70% of them present only once. CDR3 length: 12 residues. The germline V and J ends were trimmed by 4 bases and 1 base, with 4 bases remaining between them. CDR1 is SQVTM and CDR2 is ANQGSEA in the germline V gene. The V and J genes are TRBV29-1 and TRBJ2-2; unclear D gene. This sequence originates from a pool of human donors in good health; the sample pools cells from several healthy donors. The source material was naive CD4+ and CD8+ T cells sorted from blood, pooled from several donors. The CDR3 protein is CSVVQNTGELFF. As DNA, the CDR3 is TGCAGCGTTGTACAGAACACCGGGGAGCTGTTTTTT.